This T cell receptor beta chain was identified during a study of CD8+ T cells in alopecia areata. The sequencing template was cDNA reverse transcribed from extracted RNA. Sequencing used immunoSEQ multiplex PCR; TCRdb keeps in-frame clones, though not all of them. The table records about 210,000 clones, roughly three fifths of them present only once. This clone was seen a handful of times. The treatment: oral pan-JAK inhibitor, 5-10 mg twice daily. Germline V gives CDR1 SGHNT, CDR2 YYREEE (reference sequence). V lost 3 bases, J lost 9 bases, and 17 bases lay in between. The CDR3 length is 14 residues. The specimen comprised CD4+ T cells sorted from blood, sampled between weeks 43 and 45, from a patient treated with tofacitinib. V and J are TRBV5-4 and TRBJ2-3, with D perhaps assigned TRBD1 or TRBD2 (6 bases each). This TCR derives from a human donor with alopecia areata. CDR3 coding DNA: TGTGCCAGCAGCTCTAGGGGGGACGGTGCGACGCAGTATTTT. Residues: CASSSRGDGATQYF. Using reference TRBV5-4 and TRBJ2-3 for the parts outside the CDR3, the full variable domain is ETGVTQSPTHLIKTRGQQVTLRCSSQSGHNTVSWYQQALGQGPQFIFQYYREEENGRGNFPPRFSGLQFPNYSSELNVNALELDDSALYLCASSSRGDGATQYFGPGTRLTVL.